These 26 T cell receptor beta chains were sequenced from one sample in a study of tissue T cells after allogeneic stem cell transplantation. Sequencing was performed with immunoSEQ multiplex PCR; in TCRdb, only in-frame clones are kept and a portion is missing. This table has some 1,200 clones, around 55% appearing once. Material for sequencing was skin. The receptors shown here come from a female BALB/c mouse in good health. For this mouse line, the MHC haplotype is H2-d.

This clone was observed a few times. Gene names and germline match the mouse. The read terminates 1 residue ahead of where the CDR3 ends, so the germline J gene completes it. This sequence joins TRBV29 and TRBJ2-7; D not certain. Germline lookup yields CDR1 MSHET and CDR2 SYDVDS. Trimming shortened V by 8 bases and J by 0 bases, and 5 bases separated the two germline ends. CDR3 size: 11 residues. This CDR3 reads CASPGSYEQYF. The sequenced CDR3 bases are TGTGCTAGCCCGGGCTCCTATGAACAGTAC.

There are a few counts of this clone. Mouse names are used for the genes. The sequenced fragment ends 1 residue before the CDR3 boundary, so the rest is inferred from the germline J gene. The gene calls are TRBV1 and TRBJ2-7, with TRBD2 matching over 10 bases. Germline V lookup: CDR1 NSQYPW, CDR2 LRSPGD (reference sequence). The CDR3 has 13 residues. V lost 3 bases and J lost 7; bases outside the gene matches: 3. CDR3 loop: CTCSALGGREQYF. CDR3 bases read: TGCACCTGCAGTGCTCTGGGGGGGCGCGAACAGTAC.

This clone was seen only a few times. Gene and germline names: mouse. From the germline J gene comes the end of the CDR3, since the read stops 1 residue before it. The chain employs TRBV13-3 and TRBJ1-2; 8 nucleotides line up with TRBD1. The J segment lost 0 bases and the V segment lost 5 bases, leaving 0 bases of the junction unmatched. The CDR3 is 13 residues long. The germline V gene has CDR1 NNHDY and CDR2 SYVADS. The CDR3 region is CASRDRANSDYTF. CDR3 DNA, as far as it was read: TGTGCCAGCAGGGACAGGGCAAACTCCGACTACACC.

About this clone: The genes and germline here are from mouse. Coverage ceases 1 residue before the CDR3 finishes, and the germline J gene fills in the end. V usage is TRBV20 and J usage is TRBJ2-7; tentative D call: TRBD1 (5 bases). The germline V and J ends were trimmed by 0 bases and 5 bases, with 8 bases remaining between them. The CDR3 covers 12 residues. Germline lookup yields CDR1 GFQATS and CDR2 STVNSAI. Partial CDR3 DNA: TGTGGTGCTAGGGACACAGGACATGAACAGTAC. This translates into CGARDTGHEQY. The CDR3 reads in full as CGARDTGHEQYF.

Of note for this clone: The germline and genes are mouse ones. The read falls 1 residue short of the CDR3 end, and the missing part is taken from the germline J gene. V gene TRBV2 combines with J gene TRBJ2-4, with TRBD1 matching over 8 bases. Trimming took 0 bases from V and 1 from J; bases not matched to a gene: 6. The CDR3 consists of 17 residues. The germline gives CDR1 LGHNA, CDR2 YSYQKL. The covered CDR3 bases are TGTGCCAGCAGCCAAGATTGGCAGGGGGCTGGTCAAAACACCTTGTAC. It specifies CASSQDWQGAGQNTLY. The full CDR3 reads CASSQDWQGAGQNTLYF.

This clone was counted only a few times. Mouse germline and gene names are used. Sequencing ends 1 residue short of the CDR3 end; the germline J gene provides the rest. This chain links TRBV13-3 with TRBJ1-6; the D is unclear. TRBJ1-6 counts as an open reading frame of uncertain function. CDR1 NNHDY and CDR2 SYVADS come from the germline V gene. The V end lost 5 bases, the J end lost 7 bases, and 4 bases lay between the germline ends. The CDR3 loop spans 11 amino acids. CDR3: CASSGNSPLYF. The DNA read from the CDR3 is TGTGCCAGCAGCGGGAATTCGCCCCTCTAC.

Turning to this clone: Each gene name is a mouse one. The read comes to an end 1 residue before the CDR3 does, leaving the germline J gene to fill in the end. The chain couples TRBV5 to TRBJ2-4; 9 bases align to TRBD2. CDR3 length: 14 amino acids. The germline V gene encodes CDR1 LGHNA and CDR2 YNLKQL (reference sequence). After removal of 1 base from V and 4 bases from J, the junction contained 0 bases not matched to a gene. The sequenced part of the CDR3 DNA is TGTGCCAGCAGCCAAGGACTGGGGGAAAACACCTTGTAC. Translated, it gives CASSQGLGENTLY. The full CDR3 protein reads CASSQGLGENTLYF.

On this clone itself: Any gene name here is a mouse gene name. With the read ending 1 residue before the CDR3 end, the germline J gene is used to fill in that end. V gene TRBV12-2 combines with J gene TRBJ1-1, with 8 bases that match TRBD1. V dropped 2 bases and J dropped 3; count of bases not matched to a gene: 4. The germline CDR1 and CDR2 sequences are SGHLS and HYDKME. This CDR3 contains 14 residues. Partial CDR3 DNA: TGTGCCAGCTCTCGACAGGGGTGGGACACAGAAGTCTTC. Its protein product is CASSRQGWDTEVF. The whole CDR3 reads CASSRQGWDTEVFF.

A remark on this clone: The gene names here belong to mouse. The read finishes 1 residue shy of the CDR3 end, and the germline J gene is used to complete it. The rearrangement joins TRBV13-2 to TRBJ1-5, with 9 bases aligning to TRBD1. CDR3 size: 15 residues. V shed 5 bases and J 1 base; nucleotides not matched to a gene: 4. Germline assignment: CDR1 NNHNN and CDR2 SYGAGS (reference sequence). The chain's CDR3 is CASGAGTGNNQAPLF. Incomplete CDR3 DNA: TGTGCCAGCGGCGCCGGGACAGGGAACAACCAGGCTCCGCTT.

About this clone itself: Mouse germline and gene names are used. Sequencing ends 1 residue short of the CDR3 end; the germline J gene provides the rest. The J gene is TRBJ1-1, the V gene TRBV31, with D possibly matching TRBD1 (6 bases). V shed 4 bases and J shed 0 bases, with 9 bases lying between them. Germline V lookup: CDR1 GKSSPN, CDR2 SITVG. The CDR3 has 13 residues. The CDR3 sequence is CAWNREANTEVFF. The sequenced CDR3 bases are TGTGCCTGGAACAGGGAGGCAAACACAGAAGTCTTC.

Points on this clone: Gene labels here are mouse ones. The sequence runs out 1 residue before the end of the CDR3; the remainder is reconstructed from the germline J gene. V gene TRBV5 combines with J gene TRBJ2-3; D remains ambiguous. Germline V gives CDR1 LGHNA, CDR2 YNLKQL (reference sequence). The CDR3 sequence is 13 residues long. Trimming removed 2 bases from V and 5 bases from J, with 8 bases in between. CDR3 bases read: TGTGCCAGCAGCCAACCGGGAGAAGAAACGCTGTAT. It yields the protein CASSQPGEETLY. The full CDR3 reads CASSQPGEETLYF.

To note about this clone: The gene names here belong to mouse. The read stops 1 residue short of the end of the CDR3; the missing end is completed from the germline J gene. The chain has TRBV2 and TRBJ1-1; D remains ambiguous. Trimming took off 4 bases at V and 3 bases at J, with 24 bases between the two ends. Germline V CDR1 and CDR2: LGHNA, YSYQKL. The CDR3 totals 18 residues. The CDR3 loop reads CASSPDIARHFVDTEVFF. The CDR3 DNA, read in part, is TGTGCCAGCAGCCCTGATATCGCTCGACACTTTGTCGACACAGAAGTCTTC.

This clone is large by share. Germline and genes: mouse. The read stops 1 residue short of the end of the CDR3; the missing end is completed from the germline J gene. J is TRBJ2-7 and V is TRBV13-1; TRBD2 is a possible D gene (6 bases). Deletions cut 1 base from V and 0 bases from J, with 8 bases between. Per germline, CDR1 NSHNY and CDR2 SYGAGN. The CDR3 sequence is 14 residues long. This CDR3 reads CASSDYWDSYEQYF. Incomplete CDR3 DNA: TGTGCCAGCAGTGATTACTGGGACTCCTATGAACAGTAC.

Comments on this clone: Gene names are the mouse ones. The read terminates 1 residue before the CDR3 end, so the remaining end is supplied by the germline J gene. This chain uses TRBV19 with TRBJ1-2, with 9 bases lining up with TRBD1. The CDR3 spans 14 residues. Looked up from germline, CDR1 is FNHDT and CDR2 is SITEND (reference sequence). The V gene end was trimmed by 5 bases and the J gene end by 0 bases; junction bases not matched to a gene: 2. CDR3 bases read: TGTGCCAGCAGCCGGGACAGGGCAAACTCCGACTACACC. Translation: CASSRDRANSDYT. The full CDR3 is CASSRDRANSDYTF.

Only a few counts were recorded for this clone. Germline and genes here are mouse. The CDR3 is cut off 1 residue early in the read; its end comes from the germline J gene. The chain uses TRBV29 and TRBJ2-7; D remains unclear. CDR3 length: 11 amino acids. Germline V gene lookup returns CDR1 MSHET and CDR2 SYDVDS. V dropped 1 base and J dropped 4 bases, with 2 bases sitting between them. The part of the CDR3 DNA that was read is TGTGCTAGCAGTTTATGGTATGAACAGTAC. Protein product: CASSLWYEQY. The entire CDR3 is CASSLWYEQYF.

In regard to this clone: All gene names here are mouse names. The read ends 1 residue shy of where the CDR3 ends; the end is completed using the germline J gene. The chain recombines TRBV4 with TRBJ1-5; TRBD1 agrees at 7 bases. CDR3 length equals 14 residues. V lost 3 bases, J lost 3 bases, and 2 bases stayed unmatched. Germline V CDR1 and CDR2: LGHDT, YNNKQL (reference sequence). The sequenced part of the CDR3 DNA is TGTGCCAGCAGCTATGGGACAGTCAACCAGGCTCCGCTT. It codes for CASSYGTVNQAPL. The entire CDR3 reads CASSYGTVNQAPLF.

This clone was seen only once. The gene names here belong to mouse. The read ends 1 residue before the CDR3 terminus; that terminus is restored from the germline J gene. This chain links TRBV31 with TRBJ2-4; possibly TRBD1 for D (6 bases). The V end was cut by 2 bases, the J end by 8 bases, with 8 bases between. Germline V gene data show CDR1 as GKSSPN and CDR2 as SITVG. The CDR3 spans 11 residues. CDR3 amino acids: CAWSSRGTLYF. The CDR3 bases that were read are TGTGCCTGGAGTAGCAGGGGCACCTTGTAC. The full variable domain, its missing parts supplied by reference TRBV31 and TRBJ2-4, is AQTIHQWPVAEIKAVGSPLSLGCTIKGKSSPNLYWYWQATGGTLQQLFYSITVGQVESVVQLNLSASRPKDDQFILSTEKLLLSHSGFYLCAWSSRGTLYFGAGTRLSVL.

With respect to this clone: Gene names and germline match the mouse. The read gets to within 1 residue of the CDR3 end, and the germline J gene fills in the rest. This chain connects TRBV2 to TRBJ1-6; perhaps TRBD1 as D (6 bases). TRBJ1-6 counts as an open reading frame of uncertain function. The V gene's germline CDR1 is LGHNA and CDR2 YSYQKL. The CDR3 consists of 15 residues. V lost 0 bases and J 4 bases, leaving 7 bases between the germline ends. CDR3 protein: CASSQDGTYNSPLYF. Incomplete CDR3 DNA: TGTGCCAGCAGCCAAGACGGGACATATAATTCGCCCCTCTAC.

As to this clone: The genes and germline here are from mouse. The CDR3 loop reads CASSETGDSPLYF. CDR3 DNA, as far as it was read: TGTGCCAGCAGTGAAACAGGGGATTCGCCCCTCTAC. The chain employs TRBV13-1 and TRBJ1-6; TRBD1 aligns across 7 bases. The read ends 1 residue before the CDR3 terminus; that terminus is restored from the germline J gene. TRBJ1-6 belongs to the ORF category, with a function that is uncertain. The CDR3 is 13 amino acids. Germline V gene lookup returns CDR1 NSHNY and CDR2 SYGAGN. The junction had 1 base not matched to a gene; V was cut back by 2 bases and J by 8 bases.

By sample share, this clone is large (0.1 to 1%). Germline and genes: mouse. The read ends 1 residue early relative to the CDR3; the germline J gene fills the gap. The chain joins TRBV2 to TRBJ2-7; no clear D. Per germline, CDR1 LGHNA and CDR2 YSYQKL. V lost 3 bases and J 7 bases, leaving 7 bases between the germline ends. CDR3 size: 11 residues. The covered CDR3 bases are TGTGCCAGCAGCCAGGCGGGGGAACAGTAC. Its translation is CASSQAGEQY. The CDR3 as a whole reads CASSQAGEQYF.

Details on this clone: Genes here carry mouse names. Coverage ceases 1 residue before the CDR3 finishes, and the germline J gene fills in the end. The chain carries TRBV31 and TRBJ1-1; TRBD1 matches 9 bases. V shed 3 bases, J shed 4 bases, and the junction held 3 bases outside the gene matches. Germline CDR1 reads GKSSPN; CDR2 reads SITVG. This CDR3 spans 13 amino acids. The CDR3 loop is CAWSGQGSTEVFF. Partial CDR3 DNA: TGTGCCTGGAGCGGACAGGGGAGCACAGAAGTCTTC.

As for this clone: Germline and genes here are mouse. The CDR3 goes on 1 residue after the read ends, and that part is filled in from the germline J gene. The J gene is TRBJ1-4, the V gene TRBV13-3; D call uncertain. This CDR3 contains 11 residues. Germline CDR1 and CDR2: NNHDY and SYVADS. V gave up 2 bases and J gave up 5 bases, with 1 base separating them. The CDR3 bases that were read are TGTGCCAGCAGTGAGAACGAAAGATTATTT. Its protein is CASSENERLF. Given in full, the CDR3 is CASSENERLFF.

As for this clone: Gene names are the mouse ones. From the germline J gene comes the end of the CDR3, since the read stops 1 residue before it. V gene TRBV3 combines with J gene TRBJ2-7, with TRBD2 identical over 13 bases. V lost 6 bases, J lost 4 bases, and 3 bases stayed unmatched. The CDR3 consists of 14 residues. The germline CDR1 and CDR2 sequences are SNHLY and FYNGKV (reference sequence). CDR3 residues: CASRPGLGGYEQYF. The CDR3 DNA, read in part, is TGTGCCAGCAGACCGGGACTGGGGGGGTATGAACAGTAC. Drawing the rest from reference TRBV3 and TRBJ2-7, the complete variable domain is GPKVLQIPSHQIIDMGQMVTLNCDPVSNHLYFYWYKQILGQQMEFLVNFYNGKVMEKSKLFKDQFSVERPDGSYFTLKIQPTALEDSAVYFCASRPGLGGYEQYFGPGTRLTVL.

As regards this clone: Mouse gene names apply. The CDR3 end lies 1 residue beyond the end of the read and is filled in from the germline J gene. The chain carries TRBV2 and TRBJ2-1; the match to TRBD2 covers 11 bases. This CDR3 comprises 17 residues. From germline, CDR1 is LGHNA and CDR2 YSYQKL. The V gene end was trimmed by 0 bases and the J gene end by 3 bases; junction bases not matched to a gene: 4. This CDR3 is CASSQEDWGGSYAEQFF. Incomplete CDR3 DNA: TGTGCCAGCAGCCAAGAAGACTGGGGGGGATCCTATGCTGAGCAGTTC.

This clone was detected a few times. Genes and germline are mouse. Read sequence stops 1 residue before the CDR3 end, and the germline J gene provides the missing end. The rearrangement joins TRBV13-1 to TRBJ2-5, with 10 bases that match TRBD2. CDR3 length: 13 amino acids. CDR1 and CDR2 (germline): NSHNY, SYGAGN. With 5 bases clipped from V and 7 bases from J, the junction kept 4 bases outside the gene matches. CDR3: CASRALGGNTQYF. The sequenced CDR3 bases are TGTGCCAGCAGAGCACTGGGGGGGAACACCCAGTAC.

As regards this clone: Gene and germline names: mouse. The read stops 1 residue short of the end of the CDR3; the missing end is completed from the germline J gene. This rearrangement joins TRBV2 to TRBJ1-5, with D possibly matching TRBD1 (6 bases). Trimming stripped 0 bases from V and 0 bases from J, with 12 bases between. The CDR3 spans 17 residues. Germline V gene sequence: CDR1 LGHNA, CDR2 YSYQKL. Here the CDR3 reads CASSQDPGTYNNQAPLF. Incomplete CDR3 DNA: TGTGCCAGCAGCCAAGACCCCGGGACATATAACAACCAGGCTCCGCTT.